This TCR beta chain was found in a study of T-cell memory formation after mild COVID-19 (dated by TCRdb to the early 2020s). Background for the entire study: Most TCR sequence clusters were specific to one of the two donors. The cohort comprised two young, previously healthy adult volunteers, one female and one male. In two donors, T-cell clones that expanded and contracted after mild COVID-19 were followed by sequencing TCRalpha and TCRbeta repertoires longitudinally. What the work shows at the level of the full study, not this receptor alone: Some responding clones were detected in pre-infection memory, which suggested that pre-existing cross-reactive memory T cells had joined the SARS-CoV-2 response. The study included only two mild cases, and larger cohorts that include severe cases with pre-infection samples were judged to be necessary. Contracting CD4+ clones appeared mostly in the CM and EM memory subsets, whereas CD8+ clones were enriched in EMRA. From day 15 to 85, contracting clones showed balanced CD4/CD8 phenotypes, whereas a second wave of clones that expanded from day 15 to 37 leaned towards CD4+. Whether the second-wave clones peaking on day 37 were SARS-CoV-2 specific was not confirmed.

V is cut back by 10 bases and J by 7 bases, with 5 bases in the junction unmatched. The cysteine opens and the phenylalanine closes a CDR3 of 13 amino acids. Only the CDR3 region is kept as DNA, spanning 39 bases read in frame from base 1. As encoded in the germline V gene (reference sequence), CDR1 is LNHDA while CDR2 is SQIVND. Ficoll-Paque density gradient centrifugation was the method used to isolate PBMCs. A remark on this clonotype: The antigen it binds to is not known. Base-call qualities are not available, and no considerably larger clone is one nucleotide away.

Sequencing was performed on an Illumina NovaSeq 6000. cDNA libraries for TCRalpha and TCRbeta were prepared by 5'RACE using constant-segment primers, with sample barcodes and unique molecular identifiers added. Trizol reagent was used to extract RNA from every sample. Libraries were amplified in two PCR steps, with a second sample barcode and Illumina TruSeq adapters added in the second step. Libraries were sequenced on an Illumina NovaSeq with 2 x 150 bp paired-end reads. In the source study's methods: Reads were demultiplexed and collapsed into UMI-guided consensus sequences with migec v1.2.7. Using mixcr v2.1.11, the UMI consensuses were aligned to TRA and TRB V and J templates and assembled into clonotypes. Expanded or contracted clonotypes were those called significant by both edgeR and NoisET, with noise models trained on biological replicates. For edgeR calls, the cutoffs were a false discovery rate-adjusted p below 0.01 and a log2 fold-change threshold of 1. As an exploratory analysis of dynamics, max-normalized trajectories of the 1000 most abundant clonotypes were examined with PCA combined with hierarchical clustering. Separately sequenced CD4+ and CD8+ repertoires were used to assign the CD4 or CD8 phenotype of responding clones. TCRdb took the public reads, trimmed them with fastp at Q25, ran MiXCR for clone calling and kept in-frame beta chains. Each CDR3 protein appears once, grouped with its most common genes and DNA. Here the V and J calls rest on TCRdb's processing, not on the authors' analysis. Present in this sample are a few hundred thousand distinct CDR3 sequences, 15% to 20% of which were seen just once. Of the sample, under 25% is held by the ten largest clones.

The sequence joins TRBV19 to TRBJ2-1, and 12 junction bases match TRBD2. The receptor's source is a man between 18 and 29 years old who had mild COVID-19 (a few samples of this study predate the infection). The sample titles of this study are shuffled in the database, so cell type and time point are left out; the donor was told from shared clones. The sequencing sample was made of PBMCs or a T cell subset sorted from them (not recorded which). Here the CDR3 is given as CANSSGGENEQFF. The sequenced DNA is TGTGCCAATTCTAGCGGGGGGGAAAATGAGCAGTTCTTC.